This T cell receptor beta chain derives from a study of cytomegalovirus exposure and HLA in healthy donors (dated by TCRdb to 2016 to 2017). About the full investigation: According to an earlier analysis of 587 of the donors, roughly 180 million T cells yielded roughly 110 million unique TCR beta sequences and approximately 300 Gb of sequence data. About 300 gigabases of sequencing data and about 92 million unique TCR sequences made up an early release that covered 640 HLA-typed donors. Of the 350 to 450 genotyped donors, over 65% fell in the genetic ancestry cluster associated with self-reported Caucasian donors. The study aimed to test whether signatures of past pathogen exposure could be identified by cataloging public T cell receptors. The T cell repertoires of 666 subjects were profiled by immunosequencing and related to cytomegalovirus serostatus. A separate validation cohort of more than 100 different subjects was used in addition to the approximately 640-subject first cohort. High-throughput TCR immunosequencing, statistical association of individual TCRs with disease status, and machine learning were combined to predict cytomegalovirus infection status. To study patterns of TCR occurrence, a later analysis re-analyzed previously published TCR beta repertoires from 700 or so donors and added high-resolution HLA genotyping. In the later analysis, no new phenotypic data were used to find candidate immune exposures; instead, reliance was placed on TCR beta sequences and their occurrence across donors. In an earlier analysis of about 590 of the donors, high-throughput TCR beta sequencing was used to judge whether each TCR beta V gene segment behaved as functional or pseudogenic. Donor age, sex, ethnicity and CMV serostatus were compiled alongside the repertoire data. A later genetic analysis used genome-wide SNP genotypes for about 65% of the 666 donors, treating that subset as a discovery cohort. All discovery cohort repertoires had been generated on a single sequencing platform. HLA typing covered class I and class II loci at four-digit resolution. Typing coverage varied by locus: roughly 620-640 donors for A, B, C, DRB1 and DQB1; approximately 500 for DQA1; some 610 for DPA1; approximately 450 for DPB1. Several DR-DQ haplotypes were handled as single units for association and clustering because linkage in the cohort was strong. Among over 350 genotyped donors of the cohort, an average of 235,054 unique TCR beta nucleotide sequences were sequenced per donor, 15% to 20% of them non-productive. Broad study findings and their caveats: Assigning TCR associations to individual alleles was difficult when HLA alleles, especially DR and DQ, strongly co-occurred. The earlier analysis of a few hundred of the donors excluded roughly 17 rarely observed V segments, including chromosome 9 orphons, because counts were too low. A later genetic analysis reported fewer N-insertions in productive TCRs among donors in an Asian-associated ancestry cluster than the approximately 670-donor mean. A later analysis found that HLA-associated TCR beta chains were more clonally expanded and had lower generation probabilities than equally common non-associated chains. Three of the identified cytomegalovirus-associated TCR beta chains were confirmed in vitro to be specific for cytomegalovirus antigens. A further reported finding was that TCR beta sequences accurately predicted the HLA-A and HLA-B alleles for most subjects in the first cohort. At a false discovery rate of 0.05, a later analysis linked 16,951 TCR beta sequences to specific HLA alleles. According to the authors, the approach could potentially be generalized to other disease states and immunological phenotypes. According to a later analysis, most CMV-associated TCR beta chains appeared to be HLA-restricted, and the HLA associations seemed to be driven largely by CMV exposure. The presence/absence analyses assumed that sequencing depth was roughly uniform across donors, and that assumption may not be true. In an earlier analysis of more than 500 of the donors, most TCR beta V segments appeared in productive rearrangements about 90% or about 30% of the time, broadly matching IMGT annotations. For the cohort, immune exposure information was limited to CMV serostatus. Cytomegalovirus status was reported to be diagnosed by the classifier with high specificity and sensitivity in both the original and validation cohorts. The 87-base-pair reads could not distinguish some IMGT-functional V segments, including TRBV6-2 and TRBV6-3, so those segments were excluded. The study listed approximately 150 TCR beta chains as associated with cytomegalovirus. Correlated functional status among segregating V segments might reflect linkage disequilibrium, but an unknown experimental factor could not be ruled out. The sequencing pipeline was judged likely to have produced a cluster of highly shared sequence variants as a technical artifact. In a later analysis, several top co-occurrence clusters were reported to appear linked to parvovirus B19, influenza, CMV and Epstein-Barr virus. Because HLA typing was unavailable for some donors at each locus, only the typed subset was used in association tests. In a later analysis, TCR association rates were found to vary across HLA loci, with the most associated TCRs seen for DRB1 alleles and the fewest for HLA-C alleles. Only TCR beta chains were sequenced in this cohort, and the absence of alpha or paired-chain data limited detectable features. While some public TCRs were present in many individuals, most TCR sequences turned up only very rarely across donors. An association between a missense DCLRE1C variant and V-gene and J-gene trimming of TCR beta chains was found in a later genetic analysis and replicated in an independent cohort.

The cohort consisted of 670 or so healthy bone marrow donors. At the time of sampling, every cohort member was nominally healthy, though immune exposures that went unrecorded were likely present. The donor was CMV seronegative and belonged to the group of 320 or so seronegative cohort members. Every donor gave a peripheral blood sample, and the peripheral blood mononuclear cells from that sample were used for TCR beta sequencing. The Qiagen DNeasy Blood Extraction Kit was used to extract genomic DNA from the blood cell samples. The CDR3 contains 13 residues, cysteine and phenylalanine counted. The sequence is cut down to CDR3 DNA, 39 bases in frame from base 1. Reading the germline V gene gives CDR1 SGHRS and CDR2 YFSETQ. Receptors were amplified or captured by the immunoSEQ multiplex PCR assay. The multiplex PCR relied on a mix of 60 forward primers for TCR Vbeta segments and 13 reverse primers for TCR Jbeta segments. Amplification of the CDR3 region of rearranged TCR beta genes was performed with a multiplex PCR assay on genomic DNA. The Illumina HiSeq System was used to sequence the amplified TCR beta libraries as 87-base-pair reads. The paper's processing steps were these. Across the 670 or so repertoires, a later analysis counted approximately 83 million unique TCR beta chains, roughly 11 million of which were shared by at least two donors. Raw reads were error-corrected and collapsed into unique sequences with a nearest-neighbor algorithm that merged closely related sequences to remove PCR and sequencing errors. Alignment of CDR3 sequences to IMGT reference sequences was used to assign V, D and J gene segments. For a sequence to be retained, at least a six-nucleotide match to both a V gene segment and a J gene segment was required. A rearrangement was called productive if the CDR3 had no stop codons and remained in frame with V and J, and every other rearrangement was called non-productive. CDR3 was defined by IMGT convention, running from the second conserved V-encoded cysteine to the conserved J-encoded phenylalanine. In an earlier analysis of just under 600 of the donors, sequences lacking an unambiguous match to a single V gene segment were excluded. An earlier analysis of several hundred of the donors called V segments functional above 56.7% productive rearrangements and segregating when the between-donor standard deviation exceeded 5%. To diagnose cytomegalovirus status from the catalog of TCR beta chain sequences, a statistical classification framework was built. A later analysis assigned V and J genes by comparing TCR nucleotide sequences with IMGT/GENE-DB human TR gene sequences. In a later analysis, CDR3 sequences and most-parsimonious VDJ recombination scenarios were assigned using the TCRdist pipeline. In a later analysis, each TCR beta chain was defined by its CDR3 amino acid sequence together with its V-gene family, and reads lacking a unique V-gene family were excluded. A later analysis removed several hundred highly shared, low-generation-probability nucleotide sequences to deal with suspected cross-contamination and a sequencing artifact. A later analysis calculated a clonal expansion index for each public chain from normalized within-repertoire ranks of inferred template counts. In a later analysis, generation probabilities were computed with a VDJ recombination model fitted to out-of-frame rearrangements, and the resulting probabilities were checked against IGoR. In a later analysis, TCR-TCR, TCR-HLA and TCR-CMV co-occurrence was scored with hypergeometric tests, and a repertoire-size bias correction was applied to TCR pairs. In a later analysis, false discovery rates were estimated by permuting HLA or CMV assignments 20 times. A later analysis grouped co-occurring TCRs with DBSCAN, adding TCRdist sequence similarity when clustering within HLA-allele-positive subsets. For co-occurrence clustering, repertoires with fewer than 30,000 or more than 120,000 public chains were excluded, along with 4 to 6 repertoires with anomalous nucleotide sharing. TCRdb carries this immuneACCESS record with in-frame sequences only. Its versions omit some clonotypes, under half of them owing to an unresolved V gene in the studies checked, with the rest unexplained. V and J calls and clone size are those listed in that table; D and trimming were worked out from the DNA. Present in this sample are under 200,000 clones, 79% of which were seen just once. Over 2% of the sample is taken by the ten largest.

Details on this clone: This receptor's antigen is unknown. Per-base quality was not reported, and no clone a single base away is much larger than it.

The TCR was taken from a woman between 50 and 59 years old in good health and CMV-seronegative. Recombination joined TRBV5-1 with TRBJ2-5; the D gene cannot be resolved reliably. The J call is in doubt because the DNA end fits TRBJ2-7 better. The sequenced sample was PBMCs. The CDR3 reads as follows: CASTPVRGYEQYF. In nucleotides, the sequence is TGCGCCAGTACACCCGTGCGAGGCTACGAGCAGTACTTC.